The clone carrying this TCR beta chain was seen at least ten times. This specimen belongs to a study of early T cells in non-severe SARS-CoV-2 infection. TCRdb reprocessed the 5' RACE reads via MiXCR and lists one record per CDR3 protein. The sample lists approximately 81,000 distinct CDR3 sequences; approximately 13% were seen once. The ends were cut back, 7 bases at V and 1 base at J, with 10 bases in the middle. The CDR3 extends over 12 amino acids. The germline V gene encodes CDR1 SQVTM and CDR2 ANQGSEA. This TCR came from an adult who was a healthcare worker with PCR-confirmed SARS-CoV-2 infection or an uninfected control (not recorded which). The rearrangement joins TRBV29-1 to TRBJ1-1; D remains unclear. The sequenced sample was whole blood. The CDR3 nucleotides are TGCAGCGCTTCGTGGGGGAACACTGAAGCTTTCTTT. This gives the protein CSASWGNTEAFF.